A single sample is the source of the 30 T cell receptor beta chains below, sequenced in a study of T cells in localized non-small cell lung cancer. Method: immunoSEQ multiplex PCR; TCRdb's copy keeps in-frame clones and lacks some. This sample yields about 59,000 clones, of which roughly 90% are seen a single time; about 20% belongs to the top ten. The sample was peripheral blood, taken before any cancer treatment. Source of these receptors: a man aged 35 to 70 with stage I squamous cell lung carcinoma.

The rearrangement uses TRBV14 and TRBJ2-3, with TRBD2 matching 10 bases. Germline values: CDR1 SGHDN, CDR2 FVKESK. This CDR3 is 17 amino acids long. V dropped 2 bases and J dropped 2; count of bases not matched to a gene: 7. In DNA form, the CDR3 reads TGTGCCAGCAGCCAAAGGCTAGCGGGAGTCCTCACAGATACGCAGTATTTT. Protein sequence: CASSQRLAGVLTDTQYF.

CDR3 nucleotide sequence: TGTGCCAGTAGTCCCTTGGGGACAGGGGTGAACACTGAAGCTTTCTTT. Translated: CASSPLGTGVNTEAFF. This chain links TRBV19 with TRBJ1-1, with 10 bases fitting TRBD1. Germline CDR1 LNHDA, CDR2 SQIVND (reference sequence). V was pared by 5 bases and J by 0 bases, with 6 bases of the junction left unmatched. The CDR3 sequence is 16 residues long. The whole variable domain, remainder taken from reference TRBV19 and TRBJ1-1, is DGGITQSPKYLFRKEGQNVTLSCEQNLNHDAMYWYRQDPGQGLRLIYYSQIVNDFQKGDIAEGYSVSREKKESFPLTVTSAQKNPTAFYLCASSPLGTGVNTEAFFGQGTRLTVV.

V usage is TRBV11-2 and J usage is TRBJ2-7; 10 positions agree with TRBD2. The CDR3 loop spans 17 amino acids. V dropped 0 bases and J dropped 3; count of bases not matched to a gene: 8. In germline, CDR1 is SGHAT, CDR2 FQNNGV. CDR3 bases: TGTGCCAGCAGCTTAGATCTAATCCCTAGCGGGAGCTACGAGCAGTACTTC. Its protein is CASSLDLIPSGSYEQYF.

This clone occurred once. The chain couples TRBV5-4 to TRBJ2-1; 9 bases fit TRBD2. Germline values: CDR1 SGHNT, CDR2 YYREEE (reference sequence). This CDR3 comprises 15 residues. J was trimmed by 4 bases and V by 4 bases; bases with no gene match: 6. The CDR3 loop reads CASSPIAGVYNEQFF. The DNA for the CDR3 is TGTGCCAGCAGCCCTATAGCGGGAGTATACAATGAGCAGTTCTTC.

The rearrangement joins TRBV5-5 to TRBJ1-5; TRBD1 might be the D (6 bases). CDR1 SGHKS and CDR2 YYEKEE come from the germline V gene (reference sequence). The CDR3 is 14 residues long. Deletions cut 3 bases from V and 6 bases from J, with 13 bases between. CDR3 residues: CASSSQGQGQPQHF. The DNA for the CDR3 is TGTGCCAGCAGCTCACAGGGCCAGGGTCAGCCCCAGCATTTT.

The V gene is TRBV7-3, the J gene TRBJ2-7, with TRBD2 as a possible D gene (5 bases). This CDR3 contains 16 residues. In germline, CDR1 is SGHTA, CDR2 FQGTGA. V dropped 1 base and J dropped 6 bases, with 19 bases sitting between them. The CDR3: CASSLRLVSGSSEQYF. The CDR3 bases are TGTGCCAGCAGCTTAAGACTTGTTTCGGGATCGTCCGAGCAGTACTTC. Looking up the rest from reference TRBV7-3 and TRBJ2-7 gives the full variable domain: GAGVSQTPSNKVTEKGKYVELRCDPISGHTALYWYRQSLGQGPEFLIYFQGTGAADDSGLPNDRFFAVRPEGSVSTLKIQRTERGDSAVYLCASSLRLVSGSSEQYFGPGTRLTVT.

The chain combines TRBV11-2 with TRBJ1-1; D is undetermined. There are 15 residues in the CDR3. CDR1 SGHAT and CDR2 FQNNGV come from the germline V gene. V dropped 3 bases and J dropped 2 bases, with 13 bases sitting between them. The CDR3: CASSFRVAGNTEAFF. The CDR3 DNA reads TGTGCCAGCAGCTTTAGAGTGGCGGGTAACACTGAAGCTTTCTTT.

V usage is TRBV19 and J usage is TRBJ1-5; D remains ambiguous. This CDR3 contains 19 residues. From germline, CDR1 is LNHDA and CDR2 SQIVND (reference sequence). V was shortened by 0 bases and J by 0 bases, with 18 bases between the two germline ends. The CDR3 DNA reads TGTGCCAGTAGTATAGAAGGAGGGAGAAGGAGATTTAGCAATCAGCCCCAGCATTTT. Its translation is CASSIEGGRRRFSNQPQHF. Supplemented by reference TRBV19 and TRBJ1-5, the full variable domain reads DGGITQSPKYLFRKEGQNVTLSCEQNLNHDAMYWYRQDPGQGLRLIYYSQIVNDFQKGDIAEGYSVSREKKESFPLTVTSAQKNPTAFYLCASSIEGGRRRFSNQPQHFGDGTRLSIL.

The chain employs TRBV4-1 and TRBJ2-1; the D is unclear. The CDR3 length is 14 residues. Germline values: CDR1 MGHRA, CDR2 YSYEKL. Trimming cost V 3 bases and J 6 bases, with 12 bases left between them. CDR3 protein: CASSHLGRSNEQFF. CDR3 nucleotides: TGCGCCAGCAGCCACCTCGGTCGGAGCAATGAGCAGTTCTTC.

The chain carries TRBV18 and TRBJ2-5; D gene ambiguous. From germline, CDR1 is KGHSH and CDR2 LQKENI. This CDR3 has 13 amino acids. Trimming removed 3 bases at V and 3 bases at J, with 8 bases between. The CDR3 DNA reads as TGTGCCAGCTCACCGGCCGGAAAAGAGACCCAGTACTTC. This sequence encodes CASSPAGKETQYF.

This clone was picked up one time. The gene calls are TRBV5-1 and TRBJ1-1; the D is unclear. Germline-derived CDR1 and CDR2 are SGHRS and YFSETQ. There are 14 residues in the CDR3. The V end was cut by 5 bases, the J end by 0 bases, with 11 bases between. Here the CDR3 DNA reads TGCGCCAGCAGGTCCGGGCACTTGAACACTGAAGCTTTCTTT. Translating it yields CASRSGHLNTEAFF.

This chain joins TRBV4-2 and TRBJ1-1; no definite D call. Germline V gene sequence: CDR1 LGHNA, CDR2 YNFKEQ. This CDR3 contains 13 residues. V lost 0 bases, J lost 10 bases, and 12 bases lay in between. CDR3 bases: TGTGCCAGCAGCCAAGACACTCCCGACGGAGCTTTCTTT. The encoded protein is CASSQDTPDGAFF.

The rearrangement uses TRBV27 and TRBJ2-5; no clear D gene. The CDR3 covers 15 residues. Germline values: CDR1 MNHEY, CDR2 SMNVEV (reference sequence). V gave up 0 bases and J gave up 5 bases, with 13 bases separating them. In nucleotides, the CDR3 is TGTGCCAGCAGTTTATCGGGCGCCCGCCCCGAGACCCAGTACTTC. As protein: CASSLSGARPETQYF.

The chain couples TRBV19 to TRBJ1-4; 8 bases map to TRBD1. In germline, CDR1 is LNHDA, CDR2 SQIVND (reference sequence). The CDR3 covers 13 residues. V trimming: 8 bases; J trimming: 4 bases; junction bases outside the gene matches: 3. The CDR3: CASGDRINEKLFF. The CDR3 bases are TGTGCCAGTGGGGACAGGATTAATGAAAAACTGTTTTTT. Together with reference TRBV19 and TRBJ1-4, the CDR3 gives the full variable domain: DGGITQSPKYLFRKEGQNVTLSCEQNLNHDAMYWYRQDPGQGLRLIYYSQIVNDFQKGDIAEGYSVSREKKESFPLTVTSAQKNPTAFYLCASGDRINEKLFFGSGTQLSVL.

This clone was found once. The rearrangement links TRBV5-1 to TRBJ2-1; D gene unclear. CDR3 length: 11 residues. Trimming cost V 1 base and J 8 bases, with 4 bases left between them. Germline V gene lookup returns CDR1 SGHRS and CDR2 YFSETQ. The CDR3 DNA is TGCGCCAGCAGCTTGTCCCATGAGCAGTTCTTC. Protein sequence: CASSLSHEQFF.

The chain uses TRBV29-1 and TRBJ1-2, with D perhaps matching TRBD1 (6 bases). This CDR3 is 16 amino acids long. Per germline, CDR1 SQVTM and CDR2 ANQGSEA. V lost 3 bases to trimming and J lost 0 bases, with 17 bases between them. The CDR3, as DNA: TGCAGCGTTGAGGGGGCGGCAGGCCTAGCTAACTATGGCTACACCTTC. Translating it yields CSVEGAAGLANYGYTF. Complete variable domain (other parts from reference TRBV29-1 and TRBJ1-2): SAVISQKPSRDICQRGTSLTIQCQVDSQVTMMFWYRQQPGQSLTLIATANQGSEATYESGFVIDKFPISRPNLTFSTLTVSNMSPEDSSIYLCSVEGAAGLANYGYTFGSGTRLTVV.

This chain uses TRBV19 with TRBJ1-5; the D gene is possibly TRBD1 (6 bases). The CDR3 contains 15 residues. With 0 bases removed from V and 5 bases from J, the gap between germline ends came to 11 bases. Germline lookup yields CDR1 LNHDA and CDR2 SQIVND (reference sequence). The CDR3 loop is CASSIEGGRYQPQHF. CDR3 bases: TGTGCCAGTAGTATAGAAGGGGGACGATATCAGCCCCAGCATTTT.

Relative to its sample, this clone is medium-sized. This rearrangement joins TRBV2 to TRBJ2-7, with 9 bases identical to TRBD1. Germline CDR1 and CDR2: SNHLY and FYNNEI. Trimming at V came to 6 bases and at J to 5 bases, leaving 5 bases not matched to a gene. The CDR3 sequence is 13 residues long. The CDR3 region is CASRRGQGHEQYF. In DNA form, the CDR3 reads TGTGCCAGCAGGCGGGGACAGGGTCACGAGCAGTACTTC.

The chain has TRBV5-6 and TRBJ2-7; TRBD2 matches at 14 bases. Germline CDR1 reads SGHDT; CDR2 reads YYEEEE. CDR3 length: 16 residues. Unmatched junction bases numbered 7, after V lost 4 bases and J lost 4 bases. CDR3 bases: TGTGCCAGCAGCGGGGGACTAGCGGGAGTTAGGTACGAGCAGTACTTC. Translated, it gives CASSGGLAGVRYEQYF. Drawing the rest from reference TRBV5-6 and TRBJ2-7, the complete variable domain is DAGVTQSPTHLIKTRGQQVTLRCSPKSGHDTVSWYQQALGQGPQFIFQYYEEEERQRGNFPDRFSGHQFPNYSSELNVNALLLGDSALYLCASSGGLAGVRYEQYFGPGTRLTVT.

The rearrangement joins TRBV27 to TRBJ2-5; D gene unclear. The CDR3 totals 14 residues. Trimming shortened V by 5 bases and J by 1 base, and 11 bases separated the two germline ends. In germline, CDR1 is MNHEY, CDR2 SMNVEV (reference sequence). In DNA form, the CDR3 reads TGTGCCAGCAGTGTATTAGATTCCCAAGAGACCCAGTACTTC. This codes for CASSVLDSQETQYF.

V is TRBV5-1 and J is TRBJ2-3, with D unresolved. This CDR3 has 15 amino acids. Germline V lookup: CDR1 SGHRS, CDR2 YFSETQ. The V and J ends lost 2 bases and 0 bases respectively, with 10 bases between them. Here the CDR3 reads CASSFRLPSTDTQYF. The CDR3, as DNA: TGCGCCAGCAGCTTCCGGCTCCCCAGCACAGATACGCAGTATTTT.

This clone showed up just once. The V call is TRBV28, the J call TRBJ2-7; TRBD1 agrees at 9 bases. The ends lost 6 bases at V and 3 bases at J; junction bases unmatched: 12. This CDR3 region has 16 residues. CDR1 and CDR2 from the germline V gene are MDHEN and SYDVKM. The CDR3 loop is CASSRLWDRAHYEQYF. The CDR3 DNA is TGTGCCAGCAGCCGTCTATGGGACAGGGCCCACTACGAGCAGTACTTC.

The chain employs TRBV4-1 and TRBJ1-4; 8 positions agree with TRBD1. The germline gives CDR1 MGHRA, CDR2 YSYEKL. The CDR3 runs to 17 residues. After removal of 0 bases from V and 5 bases from J, the junction contained 8 bases not matched to a gene. The CDR3 DNA sequence: TGCGCCAGCAGCCAAGAGAGGGTGCGGACAGGGAATGAAAAACTGTTTTTT. It yields the protein CASSQERVRTGNEKLFF.

This rearrangement joins TRBV19 to TRBJ2-3; no definite D call. The CDR3 contains 13 residues. V lost 8 bases, J lost 4 bases, and 13 bases lay in between. Germline CDR1 is LNHDA and CDR2 is SQIVND (reference sequence). CDR3 DNA sequence: TGTGCCAGTTCCCCAGCTCAGTCAGATACGCAGTATTTT. Translating gives CASSPAQSDTQYF.

The rearrangement links TRBV11-2 to TRBJ2-7, with 8 bases fitting TRBD2. The CDR3 is 14 residues long. With 5 bases clipped from V and 2 bases from J, the junction kept 5 bases outside the gene matches. Germline V gives CDR1 SGHAT, CDR2 FQNNGV. CDR3 residues: CASSQTSGTYEQYF. The CDR3 DNA reads as TGTGCCAGCAGCCAAACTAGCGGTACCTACGAGCAGTACTTC.

The chain combines TRBV14 with TRBJ1-1; D gene uncertain. The length of the CDR3 is 15 residues. The V gene lost 0 bases and the J gene lost 1 base, with 9 bases spanning the gap. Germline CDR1 and CDR2: SGHDN and FVKESK. The CDR3 DNA follows: TGTGCCAGCAGCCAAGAAGGGAACAGGAACACTGAAGCTTTCTTT. Translating it yields CASSQEGNRNTEAFF.

The V and J genes are TRBV28 and TRBJ1-2, with no clear D. V dropped 5 bases and J dropped 8 bases, with 9 bases sitting between them. The CDR3 covers 11 residues. Germline values: CDR1 MDHEN, CDR2 SYDVKM. Written as DNA, the CDR3 is TGTGCCAGCAGTCCCCCGCCGGGCTACACCTTC. It translates to CASSPPPGYTF.

This sequence joins TRBV15 and TRBJ2-3; possibly TRBD1 or TRBD2 for D (7 bases each). This CDR3 has 16 amino acids. CDR1 and CDR2 (germline): LNHNV, YYDKDF (reference sequence). The V and J ends lost 0 bases and 2 bases respectively, with 12 bases between them. The CDR3 here is CATSRDPGGVTDTQYF. The CDR3 DNA follows: TGTGCCACCAGCAGAGATCCAGGGGGGGTCACAGATACGCAGTATTTT.

The gene calls are TRBV5-4 and TRBJ2-7, with D possibly called TRBD1 or TRBD2 (5 bases each). The CDR3 loop spans 13 amino acids. V lost 4 bases to trimming and J lost 7 bases, with 15 bases between them. Germline CDR1 SGHNT, CDR2 YYREEE (reference sequence). CDR3 nucleotides: TGTGCCAGCAGCCGGGACGGACTTAGGGAGCAGTACTTC. Translating it yields CASSRDGLREQYF.

V usage is TRBV9 and J usage is TRBJ1-4, with D possibly matching TRBD1 (5 bases). The CDR3 totals 14 residues. From germline, CDR1 is SGDLS and CDR2 YYNGEE. With 0 bases removed from V and 7 bases from J, the gap between germline ends came to 10 bases. CDR3 sequence reads: CASSVAAGTEKLFF. CDR3 nucleotide sequence: TGTGCCAGCAGCGTAGCTGCAGGGACTGAAAAACTGTTTTTT.